This T cell receptor (beta chain) stems from a study of post-analysis software for immune sequencing data (dated by TCRdb to between 2015 and 2016). Some background on the complete study: Recorded disease courses included relapsing-remitting, secondary progressive and progressive-relapsing multiple sclerosis, with some patients lacking subtype annotation. The multiple sclerosis patient repertoires were compared with more than 9 previously published healthy control repertoires from donors aged about 6 to 26 years. A subset of samples was prepared in parallel using single-end sample barcoding, then pooled and co-amplified after Illumina adapter ligation.

Comment on this clonotype: The clone's antigen remains unknown. Base qualities are missing; no much larger clone stands one base away.

Library preparation used PCR. Sequenced on an Illumina HiSeq 2500. To reduce PCR and sequencing biases, unique molecular identifiers were built into the TCR beta cDNA libraries. Roughly 500,000 cDNA molecules were obtained per 1 to 10 million input T cells, so each molecule approximated one T cell. The patient libraries were prepared and sequenced with the same protocol used for the earlier healthy control dataset. Samples belonging to the same batch were prepared together, multiplexed and sequenced on a shared HiSeq lane. In the original analysis: MIGEC was used to process the raw barcoded reads, and molecular identifier groups with only a single read were discarded before consensus assembly and CDR3 extraction. Clonotype tables were post-analysed with VDJtools, normalizing diversity by down-sampling all datasets to the smallest sample size. Repertoire overlap clustering matched CDR3 amino acid but not nucleotide sequences to correct batch-related cross-sample contamination. TCRdb handled the public reads itself, with Q25 trimming in fastp and clone calling in MiXCR, and kept productive beta chains. Every entry covers one CDR3 protein and lists the most common genes and DNA from its rows. The V and J calls come from TCRdb's annotation, not from the publication. Counted in this sample were 700,000 to 900,000 distinct CDR3 sequences; around 46% of them appeared once. The ten largest clones represent roughly 4.9% of the sample.

To demonstrate the VDJtools post-analysis software, TCR beta repertoires were profiled from the peripheral blood of 13 young patients with multiple sclerosis. Multiple sclerosis patients were children and adolescents aged about 6 to 16 years. The CDR3 sequence holds 14 residues, the cysteine and phenylalanine included. The only DNA kept is the CDR3, 42 bases in frame from the first base. CDR1 SEHNR and CDR2 FQNEAQ are derived from the germline V gene (reference sequence). Broad study findings and their caveats: Strong co-clustering of samples prepared in the same batch was shown by direct clustering with F measure, prompting a batch-effect correction. Normalized Chao1 diversity was significantly lower in multiple sclerosis patients than controls, suggesting substantial peripheral T-cell clonal expansion. The control group was slightly older than the multiple sclerosis patient group. A few TRBV segments, including TRBV5-6, TRBV5-1 and TRBV20-1, were significantly more frequent in patients than controls.

The material sequenced was blood. The TCR sequence derives from a girl aged 5 to 17 with multiple sclerosis. The chain joins TRBV7-9 to TRBJ2-5, with TRBD1 matching 9 junction bases. The end of the DNA fits TRBJ2-7 better, so the J call may be wrong. CDR3 protein: CASSPDRGNYEQYF. The bases read TGTGCCAGCAGCCCCGACAGGGGGAACTACGAGCAGTACTTC.